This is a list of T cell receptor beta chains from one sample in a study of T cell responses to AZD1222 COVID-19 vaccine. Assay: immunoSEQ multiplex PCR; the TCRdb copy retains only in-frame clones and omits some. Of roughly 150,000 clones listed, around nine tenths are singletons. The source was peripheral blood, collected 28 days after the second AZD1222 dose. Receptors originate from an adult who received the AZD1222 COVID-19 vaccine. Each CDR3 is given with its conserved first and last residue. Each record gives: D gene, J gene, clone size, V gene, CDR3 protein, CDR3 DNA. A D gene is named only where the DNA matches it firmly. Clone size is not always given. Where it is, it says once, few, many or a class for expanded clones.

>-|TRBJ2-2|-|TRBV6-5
CASSYAGELFF
TGTGCCAGCAGTTACGCCGGGGAGCTGTTTTTT
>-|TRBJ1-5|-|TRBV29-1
CSVGTGLQPQHF
TGCAGCGTTGGAACAGGGTTGCAGCCCCAGCATTTT
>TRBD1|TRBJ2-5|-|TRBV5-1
CASLATGQSQETQYF
TGCGCCAGCCTTGCCACGGGACAGTCTCAAGAGACCCAGTACTTC
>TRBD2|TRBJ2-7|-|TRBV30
CACRTSGTYEQYF
TGTGCCTGTCGGACTAGCGGGACCTACGAGCAGTACTTC
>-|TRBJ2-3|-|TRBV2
CASSEMGVSPSTDTQYF
TGTGCCAGCAGTGAAATGGGCGTTTCCCCTAGCACAGATACGCAGTATTTT
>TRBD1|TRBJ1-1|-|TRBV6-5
CATEQGARTEAFF
TGTGCCACCGAACAGGGGGCGAGGACTGAAGCTTTCTTT
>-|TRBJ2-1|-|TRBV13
CASSLGGVAYNEQFF
TGTGCCAGCAGCTTAGGGGGCGTCGCTTACAATGAGCAGTTCTTC
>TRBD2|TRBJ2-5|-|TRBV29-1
CSVDSGAGGIETQYF
TGCAGCGTTGATTCCGGAGCGGGGGGAATAGAGACCCAGTACTTC
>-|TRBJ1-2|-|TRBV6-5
CASSSTAGYTF
TGTGCCAGCAGTTCGACGGCTGGCTACACCTTC
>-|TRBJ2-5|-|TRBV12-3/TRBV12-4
CASSLGGGETQYF
TGTGCCAGCAGTTTAGGCGGAGGGGAGACCCAGTACTTC
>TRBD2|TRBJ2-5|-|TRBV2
CASRLAMETQYF
TGTGCCAGCCGACTAGCGATGGAGACCCAGTACTTC
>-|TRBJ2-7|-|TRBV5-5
CASSLVRTGAYEQYF
TGTGCCAGCAGCTTGGTTAGAACTGGGGCCTACGAGCAGTACTTC
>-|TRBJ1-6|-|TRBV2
CATRLGSYNSPLHF
TGTGCCACGCGACTGGGCTCCTATAATTCACCCCTCCACTTT
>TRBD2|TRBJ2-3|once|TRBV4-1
CASSHPSILAGGPQDTQYF
TGCGCCAGCAGCCATCCGTCAATCCTAGCGGGAGGGCCACAAGATACGCAGTATTTT
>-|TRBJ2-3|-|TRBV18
CASSPDIGGTDTQYF
TGTGCCAGCTCACCCGACATAGGGGGTACAGATACGCAGTATTTT
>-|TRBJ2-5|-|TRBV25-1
CASSAPTTQETQYF
TGTGCCAGCAGTGCTCCGACTACCCAAGAGACCCAGTACTTC
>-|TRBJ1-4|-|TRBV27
CASSPRRSEKLFF
TGTGCCAGCAGTCCCCGGAGATCTGAAAAACTGTTTTTT
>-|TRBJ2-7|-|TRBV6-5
CASSYNDRSSYEQYF
TGTGCCAGCAGTTACAATGACAGAAGCTCCTACGAGCAGTACTTC
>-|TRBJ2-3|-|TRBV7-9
CASGTDTQYF
TGTGCGTCAGGCACAGATACGCAGTATTTT
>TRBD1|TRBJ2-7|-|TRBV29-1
CSVTPTGYEQYF
TGCAGCGTCACTCCGACAGGGTACGAGCAGTACTTC
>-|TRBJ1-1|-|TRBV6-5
CASSYEVLKAFF
TGTGCCAGCAGTTACGAGGTTCTTAAAGCTTTCTTT
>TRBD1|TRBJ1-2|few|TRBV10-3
CAISESGQGARIYGYTF
TGTGCCATCAGTGAGTCTGGACAGGGGGCTAGAATCTATGGCTACACCTTC
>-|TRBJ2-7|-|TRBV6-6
CASSPKLLKPRWEQYF
TGTGCCAGCAGCCCCAAATTACTGAAACCCAGGTGGGAGCAGTACTTC
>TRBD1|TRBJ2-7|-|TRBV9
CASSAGQGDYEQYF
TGTGCCAGCAGCGCTGGACAGGGGGACTACGAGCAGTACTTC
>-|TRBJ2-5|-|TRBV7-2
CASSLARDGNSQETQYF
TGTGCCAGCAGCTTAGCGCGTGACGGAAATAGCCAAGAGACCCAGTACTTC
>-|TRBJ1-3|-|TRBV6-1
CASSEGSYYRSGNTIYF
TGTGCCAGCAGTGAAGGGTCTTATTACCGCTCCGGAAACACCATATATTTT
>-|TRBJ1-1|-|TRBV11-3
CASSLVGGEAFF
TGTGCCAGCAGCTTAGTCGGCGGTGAAGCTTTCTTT
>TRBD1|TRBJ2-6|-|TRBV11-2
CASSAQGAGANVLTF
TGTGCCAGCAGCGCACAGGGGGCTGGGGCCAACGTCCTGACTTTC
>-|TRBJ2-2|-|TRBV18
CASSPAGPDTGELFF
TGTGCCAGCTCACCAGCCGGGCCAGACACCGGGGAGCTGTTTTTT
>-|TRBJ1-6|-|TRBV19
CASSPKGWGSPLHF
TGTGCCAGTAGCCCTAAGGGGTGGGGTTCACCCCTCCACTTT
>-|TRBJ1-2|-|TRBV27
CASSLSGAGGYTF
TGTGCCAGCAGTTTATCGGGGGCGGGGGGCTACACCTTC
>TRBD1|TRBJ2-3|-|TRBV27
CASSSHRGTTDTQYF
TGTGCCAGCAGTTCACACAGGGGAACCACAGATACGCAGTATTTT
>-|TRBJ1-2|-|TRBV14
CASSQARASQIYGYTF
TGTGCCAGCAGCCAAGCAAGGGCCAGCCAAATATATGGCTACACCTTC